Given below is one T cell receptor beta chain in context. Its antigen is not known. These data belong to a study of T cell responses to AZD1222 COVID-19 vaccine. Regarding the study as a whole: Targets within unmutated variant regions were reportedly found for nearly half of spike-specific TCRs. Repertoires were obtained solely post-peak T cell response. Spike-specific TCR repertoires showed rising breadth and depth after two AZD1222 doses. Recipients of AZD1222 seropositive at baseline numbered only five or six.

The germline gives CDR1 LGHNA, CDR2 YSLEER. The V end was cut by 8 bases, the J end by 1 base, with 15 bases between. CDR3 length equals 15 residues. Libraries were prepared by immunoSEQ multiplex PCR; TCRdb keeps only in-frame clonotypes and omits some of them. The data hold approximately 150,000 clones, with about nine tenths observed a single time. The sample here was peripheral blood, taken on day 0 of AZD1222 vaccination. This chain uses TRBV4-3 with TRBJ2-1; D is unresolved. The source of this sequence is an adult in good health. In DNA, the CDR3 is TGCGCCAGCTCGCCAATCCTCGGTTCCTACAATGAGCAGTTCTTC. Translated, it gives CASSPILGSYNEQFF.